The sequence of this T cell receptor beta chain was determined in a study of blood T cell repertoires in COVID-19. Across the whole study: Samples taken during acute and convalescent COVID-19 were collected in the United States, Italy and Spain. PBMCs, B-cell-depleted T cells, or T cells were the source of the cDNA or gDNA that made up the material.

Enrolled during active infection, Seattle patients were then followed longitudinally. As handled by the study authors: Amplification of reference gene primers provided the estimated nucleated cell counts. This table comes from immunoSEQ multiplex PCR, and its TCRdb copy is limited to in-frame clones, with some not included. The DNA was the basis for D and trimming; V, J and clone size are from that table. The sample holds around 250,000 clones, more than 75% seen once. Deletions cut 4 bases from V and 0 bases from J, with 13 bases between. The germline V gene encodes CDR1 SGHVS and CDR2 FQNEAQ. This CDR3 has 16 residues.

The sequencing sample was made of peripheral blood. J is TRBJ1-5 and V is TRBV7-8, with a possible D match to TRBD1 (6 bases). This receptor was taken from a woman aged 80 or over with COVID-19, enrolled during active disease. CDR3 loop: CASSSRQGGSNQPQHF. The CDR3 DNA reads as TGTGCCAGCAGCTCCCGCCAAGGGGGTAGCAATCAGCCCCAGCATTTT.